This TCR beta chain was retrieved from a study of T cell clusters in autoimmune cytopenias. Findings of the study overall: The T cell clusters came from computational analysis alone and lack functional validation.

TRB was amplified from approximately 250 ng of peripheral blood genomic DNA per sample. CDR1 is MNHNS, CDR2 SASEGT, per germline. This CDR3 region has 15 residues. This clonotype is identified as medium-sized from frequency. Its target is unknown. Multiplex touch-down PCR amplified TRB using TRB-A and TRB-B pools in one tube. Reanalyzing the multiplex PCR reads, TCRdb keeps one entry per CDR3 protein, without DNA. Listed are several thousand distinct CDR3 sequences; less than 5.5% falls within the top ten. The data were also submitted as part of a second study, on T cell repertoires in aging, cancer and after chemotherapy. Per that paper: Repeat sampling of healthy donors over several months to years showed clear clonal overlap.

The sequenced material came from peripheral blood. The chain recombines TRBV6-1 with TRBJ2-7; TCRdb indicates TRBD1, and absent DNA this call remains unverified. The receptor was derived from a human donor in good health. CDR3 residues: CASSIQGQKVYEQYF.